This TCR beta chain was sequenced in a study of blood T cell repertoires in COVID-19. The authors' processing: Researchers report that nucleated cell counts were estimated from reference gene primer amplification. Sequenced by immunoSEQ multiplex PCR; TCRdb stores in-frame clones only, minus some. V and J calls and clone size are copied from that table; D and trimming were computed from the DNA. The data contain about 260,000 clones, about 87% of them singletons. The table lists this clone with a count of one. The CDR3 has 14 amino acids. The J segment lost 0 bases and the V segment lost 6 bases, leaving 3 bases of the junction unmatched. The V gene's germline CDR1 is LNHDA and CDR2 SQIVND (reference sequence).

The chain joins TRBV19 to TRBJ2-7; TRBD1 matches at 9 bases. The TCR sequence derives from a man in his 60s who had recovered from COVID-19. Sequencing was performed on peripheral blood. CDR3 region: CASSLGQGSYEQYF. The CDR3 DNA is TGTGCCAGTAGCCTGGGACAGGGCTCCTACGAGCAGTACTTC.